The following is a T cell receptor (beta chain) sequence with its context. The sample belongs to a study of CD8 T cells in Susac syndrome. The authors sequenced TCR beta from blood CD8+ and CD4+ T cells. The multiple sclerosis control group consisted of treatment-naive patients whose relapsing-remitting disease, which was either stable or active, fulfilled revised McDonald criteria. Negative isolation was applied to CD8+ and CD4+ T cells, and FACS enrichment was applied to TEMRA cells. CDR3 length: 15 residues. After removal of 6 bases from V and 1 base from J, the junction contained 3 bases not matched to a gene. RNA in amounts of about 0.5 to 1 ug was reverse transcribed with random hexamers. By means of immunoSEQ multiplex PCR, TCR beta CDR3 spanning 54 Vbeta and 13 Jbeta underwent amplification. TCRdb reanalysed the immunoSEQ multiplex PCR reads using MiXCR and keeps one entry per CDR3 protein. Of fewer than 350,000 distinct CDR3 sequences in the sample, around 89% are singletons; the top ten hold approximately 0.2%.

The sample taken for sequencing was CD8+ T cells from PBMCs. This sequence joins TRBV12-3 or TRBV12-4 and TRBJ2-3; 11 bases align to TRBD1. The receptor comes from a human donor with multiple sclerosis. CDR3 in amino acids: CASRWTGGRTDTQYF. CDR3 nucleotides: TGTGCCAGCAGGTGGACAGGGGGCCGCACAGATACGCAGTATTTT.